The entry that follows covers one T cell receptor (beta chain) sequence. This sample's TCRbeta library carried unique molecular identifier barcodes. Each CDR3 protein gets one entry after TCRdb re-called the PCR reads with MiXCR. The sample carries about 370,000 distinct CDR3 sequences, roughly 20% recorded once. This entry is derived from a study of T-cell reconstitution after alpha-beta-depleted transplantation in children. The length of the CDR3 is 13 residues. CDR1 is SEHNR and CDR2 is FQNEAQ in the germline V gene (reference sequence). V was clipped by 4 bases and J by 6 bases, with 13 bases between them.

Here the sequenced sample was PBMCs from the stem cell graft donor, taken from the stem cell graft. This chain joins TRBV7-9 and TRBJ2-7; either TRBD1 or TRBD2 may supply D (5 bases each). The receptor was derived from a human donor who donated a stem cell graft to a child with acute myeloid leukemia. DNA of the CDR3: TGTGCCAGCAGCTCCTCCGCAGGGAGCGAGCAGTACTTC. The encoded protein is CASSSSAGSEQYF. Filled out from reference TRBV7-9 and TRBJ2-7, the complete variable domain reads DTGVSQNPRHKITKRGQNVTFRCDPISEHNRLYWYRQTLGQGPEFLTYFQNEAQLEKSRLLSDRFSAERPKGSFSTLEIQRTEQGDSAMYLCASSSSAGSEQYFGPGTRLTVT.